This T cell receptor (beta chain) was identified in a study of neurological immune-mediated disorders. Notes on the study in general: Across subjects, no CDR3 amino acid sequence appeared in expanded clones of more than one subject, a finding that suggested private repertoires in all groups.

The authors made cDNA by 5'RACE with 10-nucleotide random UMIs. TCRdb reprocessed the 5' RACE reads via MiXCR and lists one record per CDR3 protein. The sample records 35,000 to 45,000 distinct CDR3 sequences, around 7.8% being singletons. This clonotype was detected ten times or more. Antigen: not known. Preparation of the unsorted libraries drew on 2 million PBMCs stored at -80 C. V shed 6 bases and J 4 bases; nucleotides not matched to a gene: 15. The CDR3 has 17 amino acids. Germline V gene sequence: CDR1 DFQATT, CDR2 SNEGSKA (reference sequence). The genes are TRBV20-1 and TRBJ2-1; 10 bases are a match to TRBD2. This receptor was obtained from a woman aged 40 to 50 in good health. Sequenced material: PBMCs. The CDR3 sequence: CSALDWGLASRYNEQFF. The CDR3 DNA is TGCAGTGCATTAGATTGGGGACTAGCGAGCAGATACAATGAGCAGTTCTTC.